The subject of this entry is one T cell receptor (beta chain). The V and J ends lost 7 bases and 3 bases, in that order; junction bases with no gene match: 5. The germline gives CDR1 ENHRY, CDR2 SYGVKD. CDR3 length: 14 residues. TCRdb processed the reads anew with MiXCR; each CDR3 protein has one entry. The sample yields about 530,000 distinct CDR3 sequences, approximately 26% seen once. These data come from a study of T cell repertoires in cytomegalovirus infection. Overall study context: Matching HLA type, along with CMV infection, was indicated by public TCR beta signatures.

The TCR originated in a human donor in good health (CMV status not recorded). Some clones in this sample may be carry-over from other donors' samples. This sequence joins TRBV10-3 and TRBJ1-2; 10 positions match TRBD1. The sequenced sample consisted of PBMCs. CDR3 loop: CAITGQGEDYGYTF. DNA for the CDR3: TGTGCCATCACCGGACAGGGGGAAGACTATGGCTACACCTTC.